These T cell receptor beta chains were read from a single sample in a study of blood T cell repertoires in COVID-19. Profiled with immunoSEQ multiplex PCR; TCRdb holds only in-frame clones, not every one. This sample has 250,000 to 300,000 clones; roughly 87% occur once, and the top ten carry roughly 2%. Sequenced: peripheral blood. All receptors derive from a woman aged 50 to 60 who had recovered from COVID-19. Both conserved end residues are part of each CDR3. A D gene is named only where the DNA matches it firmly. Clone sizes are given selectively: once, few, many, or a class where the clone is expanded.

CDR3 | DNA | V | D | size | J
CASRSGYQPQHF | TGTGCCAGCAGGAGCGGTTATCAGCCCCAGCATTTT | TRBV12-3/TRBV12-4 | NA | once | TRBJ1-5
CASSYTKVTGELFF | TGTGCCAGCAGTTACACAAAAGTCACCGGGGAGCTGTTTTTT | TRBV6-5 | NA | NA | TRBJ2-2
CASSLLRRKTQYF | TGTGCCAGCAGCTTACTAAGGCGGAAGACCCAGTACTTC | TRBV11-1 | NA | NA | TRBJ2-5
CARRREAETEAFF | TGTGCCAGGCGGAGGGAAGCGGAGACTGAAGCTTTCTTT | TRBV2 | NA | once | TRBJ1-1
CASSPTSGYSYEQYF | TGTGCCAGCAGCCCGACTAGCGGCTACTCCTACGAGCAGTACTTC | TRBV5-5 | TRBD2 | NA | TRBJ2-7
CASSYRLAPTYEQYF | TGTGCCAGCAGCTATCGACTAGCGCCTACCTACGAGCAGTACTTC | TRBV27 | TRBD2 | NA | TRBJ2-7
CASSYSGGGRPQHF | TGTGCCAGCAGTTACTCGGGCGGAGGGAGGCCCCAGCATTTT | TRBV6-6 | NA | once | TRBJ1-5
CASSSGQEYGYTF | TGTGCCAGCAGCTCGGGACAAGAGTATGGCTACACCTTC | TRBV7-3 | NA | few | TRBJ1-2
CASTITSGGLSGANVLTF | TGTGCCAGCACCATCACTAGCGGAGGCCTCTCTGGGGCCAACGTCCTGACTTTC | TRBV7-3 | TRBD2 | NA | TRBJ2-6
CASSPPGTGRGYTF | TGCGCCAGCAGCCCTCCGGGGACAGGACGTGGCTACACCTTC | TRBV4-1 | TRBD1 | NA | TRBJ1-2
CAWSEGGASGYTF | TGTGCCTGGAGTGAAGGGGGCGCGAGCGGCTACACCTTC | TRBV30 | TRBD1 | NA | TRBJ1-2
CASGPTGRGEQYF | TGTGCTAGTGGTCCCACAGGGAGAGGAGAGCAGTACTTC | TRBV12-5 | NA | NA | TRBJ2-7
CASSQDKGGYEQYF | TGTGCCAGCAGCCAAGATAAAGGCGGATACGAGCAGTACTTC | TRBV4-2 | NA | NA | TRBJ2-7
CASSLGVGAPRNQPQHF | TGTGCCAGCAGCTTAGGAGTAGGGGCACCCCGCAATCAGCCCCAGCATTTT | TRBV7-9 | NA | NA | TRBJ1-5
CSVEDPSGSSYNEQFF | TGCAGCGTTGAAGATCCTAGCGGGAGCTCCTACAATGAGCAGTTCTTC | TRBV29-1 | TRBD2 | NA | TRBJ2-1
CASSQDERSGNTIYF | TGCGCCAGCAGCCAAGATGAGCGCTCTGGAAACACCATATATTTT | TRBV4-3 | NA | NA | TRBJ1-3
CASSLAGDLSTEAFF | TGCGCCAGCAGCTTGGCGGGGGATTTGAGCACTGAAGCTTTCTTT | TRBV5-1 | NA | NA | TRBJ1-1
CASSPGLAVSYNEQFF | TGTGCCAGCAGCCCTGGACTAGCTGTCTCCTACAATGAGCAGTTCTTC | TRBV5-4 | TRBD2 | NA | TRBJ2-1
CSAERGHTEAFF | TGCAGCGCTGAGAGGGGGCACACTGAAGCTTTCTTT | TRBV29-1 | TRBD1 | NA | TRBJ1-1
CASSSGVGKRPQHF | TGTGCCAGCAGTTCAGGGGTTGGCAAAAGGCCCCAGCATTTT | TRBV6-5 | NA | NA | TRBJ1-5
CASRQALNQPQHF | TGTGCCAGCAGACAGGCCCTCAATCAGCCCCAGCATTTT | TRBV6-5 | NA | NA | TRBJ1-5
CASTQLTGETQYF | TGTGCCAGCACCCAGCTTACGGGAGAGACCCAGTACTTC | TRBV2 | NA | NA | TRBJ2-5
CAWSVSGTGLMAQHF | TGTGCCTGGAGTGTATCCGGGACAGGGTTAATGGCCCAGCATTTT | TRBV30 | TRBD1 | few | TRBJ1-5
CASSFGGQGNEQFF | TGCGCCAGCAGCTTCGGGGGACAGGGGAATGAGCAGTTCTTC | TRBV5-1 | TRBD1 | NA | TRBJ2-1
CASKVDRGEEKLFF | TGTGCCAGTAAAGTCGACAGGGGTGAGGAAAAACTGTTTTTT | TRBV19 | TRBD1 | NA | TRBJ1-4
CASSGPGFSYEQYF | TGTGCCAGCAGTGGTCCCGGGTTCTCCTACGAGCAGTACTTC | TRBV2 | NA | NA | TRBJ2-7
CASSSGGTTEAFF | TGTGCCAGCAGCTCGGGGGGGACCACTGAAGCTTTCTTT | TRBV5-6 | NA | NA | TRBJ1-1
CASSPEQGAARYNEQFF | TGTGCCAGCTCCCCCGAACAGGGGGCGGCAAGGTACAATGAGCAGTTCTTC | TRBV18 | TRBD1 | NA | TRBJ2-1
CAWSVDSFPGNTIYF | TGTGCCTGGAGTGTTGACAGTTTTCCTGGAAACACCATATATTTT | TRBV30 | NA | NA | TRBJ1-3
CASSRVTGVEAFF | TGTGCCAGCTCACGGGTGACAGGGGTTGAAGCTTTCTTT | TRBV18 | TRBD1 | few | TRBJ1-1
CSASPGLETQYF | TGCAGTGCTAGTCCGGGGTTGGAGACCCAGTACTTC | TRBV20-1 | NA | NA | TRBJ2-5
CASSSSARTVYYEQYF | TGTGCCAGCAGCTCTTCTGCCCGGACAGTATACTACGAGCAGTACTTC | TRBV5-5 | NA | once | TRBJ2-7
CASQPGTGIGEQYF | TGTGCCAGCCAACCCGGGACAGGGATCGGGGAGCAGTACTTC | TRBV18 | TRBD1 | NA | TRBJ2-7
CASSSHQVSYEQYF | TGTGCCAGCAGCTCCCACCAGGTCTCCTACGAGCAGTACTTC | TRBV7-6 | NA | NA | TRBJ2-7
CASSQAGTGGYTF | TGCGCCAGCAGCCAAGCGGGGACTGGTGGCTACACCTTC | TRBV4-3 | NA | NA | TRBJ1-2
CASSEGQGVYEQYF | TGTGCCAGCAGTGAAGGGCAGGGGGTCTACGAGCAGTACTTC | TRBV2 | TRBD1 | NA | TRBJ2-7
CASSLGGYRGRNYGYTF | TGTGCCAGCAGTTTGGGGGGGTACAGGGGGCGTAACTATGGCTACACCTTC | TRBV27 | TRBD1 | NA | TRBJ1-2
CASSMRGGVVNEQFF | TGTGCCAGTAGTATGAGGGGGGGCGTGGTTAATGAGCAGTTCTTC | TRBV19 | NA | NA | TRBJ2-1
CASKVRESTDTQYF | TGTGCCAGTAAGGTCAGGGAAAGCACAGATACGCAGTATTTT | TRBV19 | NA | once | TRBJ2-3
CASSRGGQNEKLFF | TGTGCCAGCAGTCGGGGGGGACAGAATGAAAAACTGTTTTTT | TRBV7-2 | TRBD1 | NA | TRBJ1-4
CASSPRDFPREQYF | TGTGCCAGCAGCCCACGGGATTTTCCCAGGGAGCAGTACTTC | TRBV5-6 | NA | NA | TRBJ2-7
CAWGSSTDTQYF | TGTGCCTGGGGTTCTAGCACAGATACGCAGTATTTT | TRBV30 | NA | NA | TRBJ2-3
CASSPQWEGLYEQYF | TGTGCCAGCTCACCACAGTGGGAGGGCCTGTACGAGCAGTACTTC | TRBV18 | TRBD2 | NA | TRBJ2-7
CASSVGQGSYYGYTF | TGTGCCAGCAGCGTCGGCCAGGGCTCTTACTATGGCTACACCTTC | TRBV9 | NA | NA | TRBJ1-2
CASSFGLPSYNEQFF | TGTGCCAGCAGCTTCGGACTTCCCTCCTACAATGAGCAGTTCTTC | TRBV11-2 | NA | NA | TRBJ2-1
CASSPRGTGVYGYTF | TGTGCCAGCAGCCCTCGTGGGACAGGAGTTTATGGCTACACCTTC | TRBV9 | TRBD1 | NA | TRBJ1-2
CASSLEAGGGSEKLFF | TGTGCCAGCAGCTTAGAAGCTGGGGGGGGAAGTGAAAAACTGTTTTTT | TRBV7-9 | NA | NA | TRBJ1-4
CASSVGQGSTGELFF | TGTGCTAGCAGCGTGGGACAGGGGAGCACCGGGGAGCTGTTTTTT | TRBV7-7 | TRBD1 | NA | TRBJ2-2
CASSPPTGEGYGYTF | TGTGCCAGCAGCCCACCGACAGGGGAAGGCTATGGCTACACCTTC | TRBV5-4 | TRBD1 | NA | TRBJ1-2
CASSPDRPYGYTF | TGTGCCAGCAGCCCTGACAGGCCATATGGCTACACCTTC | TRBV5-4 | NA | NA | TRBJ1-2
CASSVGTTSGEQFF | TGCGCCAGCAGCGTCGGGACTACCTCCGGTGAGCAGTTCTTC | TRBV5-1 | TRBD2 | NA | TRBJ2-1
CASSTSGGRTGELFF | TGTGCCAGTAGTACCTCGGGGGGCCGCACCGGGGAGCTGTTTTTT | TRBV19 | NA | NA | TRBJ2-2
CASSGQVLNTEAFF | TGTGCCAGCAGTGGTCAGGTTTTGAACACTGAAGCTTTCTTT | TRBV2 | NA | NA | TRBJ1-1
CASRRVAGGLRDTQYF | TGTGCCAGCCGTCGAGTAGCGGGAGGACTGAGAGATACGCAGTATTTT | TRBV27 | TRBD2 | once | TRBJ2-3
CASSLQGADTQYF | TGTGCCAGCAGCTTACAGGGGGCTGATACGCAGTATTTT | TRBV5-4 | TRBD1 | NA | TRBJ2-3